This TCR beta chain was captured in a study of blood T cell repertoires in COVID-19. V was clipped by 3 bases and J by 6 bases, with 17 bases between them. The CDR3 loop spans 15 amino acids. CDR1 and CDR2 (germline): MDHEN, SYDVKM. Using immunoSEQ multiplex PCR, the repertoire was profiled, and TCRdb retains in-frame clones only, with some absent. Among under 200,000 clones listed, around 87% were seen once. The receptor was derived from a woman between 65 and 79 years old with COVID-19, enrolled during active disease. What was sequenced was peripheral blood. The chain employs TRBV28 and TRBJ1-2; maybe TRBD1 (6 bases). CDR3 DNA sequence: TGTGCCAGCAGTTTGTTTACGCGGGCAGGGGATGGCTACACCTTC. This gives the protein CASSLFTRAGDGYTF.